This T cell receptor beta chain was sequenced during a study of siplizumab effects on memory and regulatory T cells. V trimming: 1 base; J trimming: 7 bases; junction bases outside the gene matches: 6. CDR1 and CDR2 (germline): SGHRS, YFSETQ. CDR3 length: 15 amino acids. TCRdb keeps only in-frame clones here, not all; method: immunoSEQ multiplex PCR. This sample has 95,000 to 100,000 clones, with 85% to 95% found just once. This TCR came from a human donor in good health. The chain combines TRBV5-1 with TRBJ2-1, with 9 nucleotides matching TRBD2. Sample: non-Treg CD4+ T cells sorted from blood. CDR3 region: CASSLYRREGNEQFF. The CDR3 DNA is TGCGCCAGCAGCTTGTATCGGCGGGAGGGGAATGAGCAGTTCTTC.